The 18 T cell receptor beta chains given below trace back to one sample, sequenced in a study of shared clonotypes between healthy human individuals (dated by TCRdb to 2018 to 2020). CD8 naive samples were CD45RO-negative cells positively selected for CCR7, giving a CD45RA+CCR7+ population that excluded TemRA cells. The library was generated by the immunoSEQ multiplex PCR assay. TCRdb mirrors the immuneACCESS table, restricted to in-frame sequences. Some clones are absent from its copies; in checked studies, under half trace to an unresolved V gene, and the reason for the others is unknown. The sample includes about 800,000 clones, with 90% to 97% observed a single time. The top ten hold approximately 0.2% of the sample. Sequencing was performed on naive CD8+ T cells sorted from blood. The sample's cell subset or site label, in plain terms: CD45RA+CCR7+. Every receptor here comes from a man aged 30 to 39 in good health.

Here the CDR3 reads CASSLGTSIEQYF. As DNA, the CDR3 is TGTGCCAGCAGCTTAGGGACTAGTATCGAGCAGTACTTC. The chain recombines TRBV11-2 with TRBJ2-7, with 7 nucleotides matching TRBD2. The CDR3 is 13 amino acids. The V and J ends lost 1 base and 6 bases, in that order; junction bases with no gene match: 3. Germline V gene data show CDR1 as SGHAT and CDR2 as FQNNGV. The full variable domain, rest sourced from reference TRBV11-2 and TRBJ2-7, is EAGVAQSPRYKIIEKRQSVAFWCNPISGHATLYWYQQILGQGPKLLIQFQNNGVVDDSQLPKDRFSAERLKGVDSTLKIQPAKLEDSAVYLCASSLGTSIEQYFGPGTRLTVT.

The chain has TRBV27 and TRBJ1-2, with D perhaps matching TRBD1 (6 bases). CDR3 size: 13 residues. V gave up 3 bases and J gave up 3 bases, with 8 bases separating them. CDR1 MNHEY and CDR2 SMNVEV come from the germline V gene (reference sequence). The CDR3 protein is CASSFYRDYGYTF. CDR3 DNA: TGTGCCAGCAGTTTTTACAGGGACTATGGCTACACCTTC.

The J gene is TRBJ2-1, the V gene TRBV9; D perhaps matches TRBD1 (5 bases). This CDR3 has 15 residues. The ends were cut back, 0 bases at V and 5 bases at J, with 12 bases in the middle. CDR1 and CDR2 from the germline V gene are SGDLS and YYNGEE. CDR3 bases: TGTGCCAGCAGCGTAGAGAACAGGTGGGACAATGAGCAGTTCTTC. This encodes CASSVENRWDNEQFF. Full variable domain (remainder filled in from reference TRBV9 and TRBJ2-1): DSGVTQTPKHLITATGQRVTLRCSPRSGDLSVYWYQQSLDQGLQFLIQYYNGEERAKGNILERFSAQQFPDLHSELNLSSLELGDSALYFCASSVENRWDNEQFFGPGTRLTVL.

This clone was observed a single time. The chain is built from TRBV10-2 and TRBJ2-7, with TRBD1 identical over 7 bases. The germline V gene has CDR1 WSHSY and CDR2 SAAADI. This CDR3 is 11 amino acids long. With 8 bases clipped from V and 6 bases from J, the junction kept 4 bases outside the gene matches. The CDR3 reads CASETGSEQYF. Here the CDR3 DNA reads TGCGCCAGCGAGACAGGGAGCGAGCAGTACTTC.

The chain joins TRBV10-2 to TRBJ2-1; D is undetermined. The CDR3 loop spans 11 amino acids. With 5 bases removed from V and 9 bases from J, the gap between germline ends came to 8 bases. Looked up from germline, CDR1 is WSHSY and CDR2 is SAAADI. The CDR3 region is CASSIAGEQFF. DNA for the CDR3: TGCGCCAGCAGTATAGCAGGTGAGCAGTTCTTC.

The chain links TRBV5-6 to TRBJ2-5; 9 bases are shared with TRBD1. CDR1 and CDR2 from the germline V gene are SGHDT and YYEEEE. Losses at the gene ends were 10 bases for V and 0 bases for J; bases not matched to a gene: 13. The CDR3 is 16 residues long. In DNA form, the CDR3 reads TGTGCCGGGTCAACAGGGGGCAAATTGTACCAAGAGACCCAGTACTTC. Encoded protein: CAGSTGGKLYQETQYF.

V gene TRBV7-9 combines with J gene TRBJ2-4; 10 bases align to TRBD1. V dropped 4 bases and J dropped 3; count of bases not matched to a gene: 3. Germline CDR1 is SEHNR and CDR2 is FQNEAQ (reference sequence). The CDR3 consists of 15 residues. DNA for the CDR3: TGTGCCAGCAGCTCGGACAGGGGGGACAAAAACATTCAGTACTTC. Translated, it gives CASSSDRGDKNIQYF.

The genes are TRBV11-2 and TRBJ2-1; D remains ambiguous. This CDR3 has 13 residues. Germline-derived CDR1 and CDR2 are SGHAT and FQNNGV. V was pared by 5 bases and J by 9 bases, with 14 bases between. As DNA, the CDR3 is TGTGCCAGCAGCGACTGGCTTTGGGGTGAGCAGTTCTTC. It encodes CASSDWLWGEQFF.

The chain carries TRBV9 and TRBJ1-2, with D possibly matching TRBD1 (6 bases). The CDR3 runs 14 residues. The V end lost 4 bases, the J end lost 2 bases, and 12 bases lay between the germline ends. Looked up from germline, CDR1 is SGDLS and CDR2 is YYNGEE. The CDR3 is CASSFNRANYGYTF. Here the CDR3 DNA reads TGTGCCAGCAGCTTTAACAGGGCCAACTATGGCTACACCTTC. Full variable domain (remainder filled in from reference TRBV9 and TRBJ1-2): DSGVTQTPKHLITATGQRVTLRCSPRSGDLSVYWYQQSLDQGLQFLIQYYNGEERAKGNILERFSAQQFPDLHSELNLSSLELGDSALYFCASSFNRANYGYTFGSGTRLTVV.

The CDR3 DNA sequence: TGTGCCACCAGCAGAGATGGGCTAGCGGGAGGGTCCTACGAGCAGTACTTC. It translates to CATSRDGLAGGSYEQYF. The chain links TRBV15 to TRBJ2-7, with 12 bases that match TRBD2. The CDR3 extends over 17 amino acids. Trimming at V came to 0 bases and at J to 1 base, leaving 4 bases not matched to a gene. Looked up from germline, CDR1 is LNHNV and CDR2 is YYDKDF (reference sequence). The full variable domain, its missing parts supplied by reference TRBV15 and TRBJ2-7, is DAMVIQNPRYQVTQFGKPVTLSCSQTLNHNVMYWYQQKSSQAPKLLFHYYDKDFNNEADTPDNFQSRRPNTSFCFLDIRSPGLGDTAMYLCATSRDGLAGGSYEQYFGPGTRLTVT.

This chain uses TRBV6-4 with TRBJ2-7; 9 nucleotides match TRBD1. CDR1 is MRHNA and CDR2 is SNTAGT in the germline V gene. Losses at the gene ends were 11 bases for V and 4 bases for J; bases not matched to a gene: 9. The CDR3 totals 13 residues. CDR3 protein: CAARAGQGYEQYF. CDR3 nucleotides: TGTGCCGCCAGAGCGGGACAGGGATACGAGCAGTACTTC.

The V gene is TRBV6-1, the J gene TRBJ2-1; 7 nucleotides line up with TRBD2. Germline-derived CDR1 and CDR2 are MNHNS and SASEGT. CDR3 length: 15 amino acids. The trim removed 7 bases at V and 0 bases at J, leaving 6 bases unmatched. Here the CDR3 reads CASNPSGSSYNEQFF. For the CDR3, the DNA is TGTGCCAGCAACCCTAGCGGTTCCTCCTACAATGAGCAGTTCTTC.

The V call is TRBV7-2, the J call TRBJ2-7, with 10 bases that match TRBD2. Germline V gene lookup returns CDR1 SGHTA and CDR2 FQGNSA. This CDR3 is built from 15 residues. V shed 6 bases and J 0 bases; nucleotides not matched to a gene: 5. CDR3 loop: CASSASGRISYEQYF. The CDR3 DNA follows: TGTGCCAGCAGTGCTAGCGGGAGAATCTCCTACGAGCAGTACTTC.

The chain links TRBV27 to TRBJ2-7; 9 bases match TRBD1. The trim removed 6 bases at V and 4 bases at J, leaving 7 bases unmatched. Germline V gene lookup returns CDR1 MNHEY and CDR2 SMNVEV (reference sequence). The CDR3 loop spans 14 amino acids. The CDR3 here is CASREQGAWYEQYF. The CDR3 bases are TGTGCCAGCAGGGAACAGGGGGCTTGGTACGAGCAGTACTTC.

CDR3 amino acids: CASSQLISSGGEQYF. The DNA of the CDR3 is TGCGCCAGCAGCCAACTAATATCTTCAGGGGGCGAGCAGTACTTC. The chain recombines TRBV4-1 with TRBJ2-7; the match to TRBD1 covers 7 bases. The CDR3 sequence is 15 residues long. Germline V gene sequence: CDR1 MGHRA, CDR2 YSYEKL. Losses at the gene ends were 2 bases for V and 6 bases for J; bases not matched to a gene: 10.

The chain uses TRBV14 and TRBJ2-7; tentatively, D is TRBD2 (5 bases). Trimming cost V 5 bases and J 2 bases, with 13 bases left between them. This CDR3 region has 14 residues. Germline-derived CDR1 and CDR2 are SGHDN and FVKESK. Written as DNA, the CDR3 is TGTGCCAGCAGCGTCGGGGTCTCTCCCTACGAGCAGTACTTC. Amino acids: CASSVGVSPYEQYF.

J is TRBJ2-7 and V is TRBV27; tentatively, D is TRBD1 (5 bases). Trimming cost V 8 bases and J 2 bases, with 10 bases left between them. Per the germline V gene, CDR1 is MNHEY and CDR2 is SMNVEV (reference sequence). This CDR3 spans 12 amino acids. The CDR3 DNA reads TGTGCCAGCTTCTCAGGGACCTACGAGCAGTACTTC. Its translation: CASFSGTYEQYF.

The chain is built from TRBV14 and TRBJ2-7; D gene ambiguous. The CDR3 covers 14 residues. V lost 3 bases and J 6 bases, leaving 15 bases between the germline ends. CDR1 and CDR2 from the germline V gene are SGHDN and FVKESK. CDR3 amino acids: CASSHVKGISEQYF. The CDR3 bases are TGTGCCAGCAGCCATGTTAAGGGCATAAGCGAGCAGTACTTC.